This T cell receptor beta chain is drawn from a study of OX40 agonist ivuxolimab in advanced cancers. The repertoire was sequenced with immunoSEQ multiplex PCR; TCRdb's copy has only in-frame clones and lacks some. The sample lists 85,000 to 100,000 clones, 70% to 85% occurring once. This CDR3 has 14 amino acids. Germline lookup yields CDR1 MNHEY and CDR2 SMNVEV (reference sequence). Losses at the gene ends were 6 bases for V and 5 bases for J; bases not matched to a gene: 7. Baseline was the first blood sampling point, followed by cycle 4 day 1 and cycle 7 day 1. V is TRBV27 and J is TRBJ1-5; TRBD1 matches at 7 bases. The receptor was isolated from an adult with an advanced solid tumor such as melanoma, head and neck, liver or kidney cancer. Sequences were derived from CD4+ or CD8+ T cells sorted from blood, sampled in a trial of the OX40 agonist ivuxolimab. The CDR3 here is CASSRAGGYQPQHF. The CDR3 nucleotides are TGTGCCAGCAGCCGAGCAGGGGGTTATCAGCCCCAGCATTTT.